The 7 T cell receptor beta chains reported below all come from one sample, sequenced in a study of T cell changes during pregnancy in multiple sclerosis. TCRdb's copy holds only in-frame clones and misses some; the assay was immunoSEQ multiplex PCR. Among under 60,000 clones listed, 80% to 95% were seen once. Material: CD4+ T cells from peripheral blood mononuclear cells, obtained after pregnancy. The receptor source for this set is a female donor with multiple sclerosis, enrolled in a pregnancy study.

This sequence joins TRBV7-9 and TRBJ2-5, with 8 bases aligning to TRBD2. Germline assignment: CDR1 SEHNR and CDR2 FQNEAQ (reference sequence). The J segment lost 3 bases and the V segment lost 5 bases, leaving 11 bases of the junction unmatched. The CDR3 consists of 16 residues. The CDR3 here is CASSPYSTSAEETQYF. The DNA for the CDR3 is TGTGCCAGCAGCCCCTACTCGACTAGCGCGGAAGAGACCCAGTACTTC.

The genes are TRBV6-5 and TRBJ2-7, with 8 bases fitting TRBD1. CDR1 and CDR2 (germline): MNHEY, SVGAGI. V shed 4 bases, J shed 6 bases, and the junction held 2 bases outside the gene matches. This CDR3 is 12 amino acids long. CDR3 DNA sequence: TGTGCCAGCAGTTCGACAGGGGTCGAGCAGTACTTC. It translates to CASSSTGVEQYF.

The V call is TRBV5-1, the J call TRBJ1-3, with D possibly TRBD1 on 5 matching bases. CDR3 length: 16 amino acids. Trimming stripped 0 bases from V and 5 bases from J, with 15 bases between. Germline V gives CDR1 SGHRS, CDR2 YFSETQ. The CDR3 spells CASSLEVAGNRNTIYF. The CDR3 DNA reads TGCGCCAGCAGCTTGGAGGTCGCAGGGAATCGAAACACCATATATTTT.

V gene TRBV7-2 combines with J gene TRBJ2-5; D remains ambiguous. Germline CDR1 reads SGHTA; CDR2 reads FQGNSA. There are 13 residues in the CDR3. Trimming took off 3 bases at V and 5 bases at J, with 10 bases between the two ends. The CDR3 is CASSLSVRETQYF. CDR3 DNA sequence: TGTGCCAGCAGCTTGAGTGTGCGGGAGACCCAGTACTTC.

The gene calls are TRBV7-2 and TRBJ2-1; 8 bases line up with TRBD1. The ends lost 6 bases at V and 0 bases at J; junction bases unmatched: 7. Germline V CDR1 and CDR2: SGHTA, FQGNSA. The CDR3 has 16 residues. CDR3 protein: CASRKGDRSSYNEQFF. CDR3 DNA: TGTGCCAGCAGAAAGGGGGACAGGAGCTCCTACAATGAGCAGTTCTTC.

The V and J genes are TRBV25-1 and TRBJ1-1; tentatively, D is TRBD1 (6 bases). Looked up from germline, CDR1 is MGHDK and CDR2 is SYGVNS. This CDR3 comprises 11 residues. V was cut by 8 bases and J by 5 bases, with 9 bases left in between. CDR3 coding DNA: TGTGCCAGCCGAGACAGGACTGAAGCTTTCTTT. Translating gives CASRDRTEAFF.

This chain joins TRBV9 and TRBJ2-2, with 9 nucleotides matching TRBD2. V shed 6 bases and J 2 bases; nucleotides not matched to a gene: 5. The CDR3 runs to 15 residues. Germline CDR1 and CDR2: SGDLS and YYNGEE. In DNA, the CDR3 is TGTGCCAGCAAGAGCGGGGGGACCAACACCGGGGAGCTGTTTTTT. As protein: CASKSGGTNTGELFF.